This TCR beta chain was recovered during a study of low-dose radiotherapy and immunotherapy resistance in tumors. In the study overall: Intravenous nivolumab 240 mg every two weeks plus ipilimumab 1 mg/kg every six weeks was given to patients.

This CDR3 is 14 amino acids long. V lost 5 bases and J lost 1; bases outside the gene matches: 1. The germline V gene has CDR1 SGHTA and CDR2 FQGNSA. This clonotype was detected many times. Alpha- and beta-chain coverage of first-strand cDNA came from TRAV- and TRBV-specific primers. It was with a constant-region primer and a V-primer adapter that TCRs were amplified over approximately 20 PCR cycles. Researchers amplified the isolated mRNA using in vitro transcription. TCRdb reanalysed the reads using MiXCR and keeps one entry per CDR3 protein. The profile shows about 100,000 distinct CDR3 sequences, about 20% of them singletons. Time point reported: after trial treatment. The treatment is: LDRT plus nivolumab, ipilimumab, low-dose cyclophosphamide and aspirin (RACIN trial). Along with nivolumab and ipilimumab, donors received aspirin, low-dose cyclophosphamide and low-dose radiotherapy. Eligible patients had advanced solid tumors lacking tumor-infiltrating lymphocytes.

This sequence joins TRBV7-2 and TRBJ2-3; 9 bases match TRBD2. This receptor was taken from a male donor with prostate cancer. The sample consisted of PBMCs, taken after low-dose radiotherapy plus immunotherapy. The CDR3 sequence: CASSAGGGTDTQYF. Written as DNA, the CDR3 is TGTGCCAGCAGCGCGGGGGGGGGCACAGATACGCAGTATTTT. Complete variable domain (other parts from reference TRBV7-2 and TRBJ2-3): GAGVSQSPSNKVTEKGKDVELRCDPISGHTALYWYRQSLGQGLEFLIYFQGNSAPDKSGLPSDRFSAERTGGSVSTLTIQRTQQEDSAVYLCASSAGGGTDTQYFGPGTRLTVL.